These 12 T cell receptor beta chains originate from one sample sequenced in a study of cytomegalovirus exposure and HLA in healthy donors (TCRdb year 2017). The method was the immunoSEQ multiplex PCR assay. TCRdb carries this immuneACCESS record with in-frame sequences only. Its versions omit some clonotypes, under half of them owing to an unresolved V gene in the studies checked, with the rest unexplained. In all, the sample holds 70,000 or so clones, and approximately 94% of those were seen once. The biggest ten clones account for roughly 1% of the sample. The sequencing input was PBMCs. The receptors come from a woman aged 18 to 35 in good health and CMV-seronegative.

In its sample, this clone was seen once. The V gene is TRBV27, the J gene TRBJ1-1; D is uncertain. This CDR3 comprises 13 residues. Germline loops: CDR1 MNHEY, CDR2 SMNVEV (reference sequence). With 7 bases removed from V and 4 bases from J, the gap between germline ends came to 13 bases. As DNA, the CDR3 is TGTGCCAGCAATTCCTGGGAGGGCACTGAAGCTTTCTTT. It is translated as CASNSWEGTEAFF.

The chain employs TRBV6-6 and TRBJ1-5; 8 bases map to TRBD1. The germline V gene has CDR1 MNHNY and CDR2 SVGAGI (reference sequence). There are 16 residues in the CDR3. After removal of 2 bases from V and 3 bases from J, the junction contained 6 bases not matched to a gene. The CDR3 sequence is CASSYGPTGDNQPQHF. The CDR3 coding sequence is TGTGCCAGCAGTTACGGGCCGACAGGGGACAATCAGCCCCAGCATTTT.

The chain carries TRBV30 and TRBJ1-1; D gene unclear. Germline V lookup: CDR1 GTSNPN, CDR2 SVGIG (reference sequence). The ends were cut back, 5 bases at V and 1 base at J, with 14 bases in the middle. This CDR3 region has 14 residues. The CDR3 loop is CAWERPGANTEAFF. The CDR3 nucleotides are TGTGCCTGGGAGAGACCGGGAGCGAACACTGAAGCTTTCTTT.

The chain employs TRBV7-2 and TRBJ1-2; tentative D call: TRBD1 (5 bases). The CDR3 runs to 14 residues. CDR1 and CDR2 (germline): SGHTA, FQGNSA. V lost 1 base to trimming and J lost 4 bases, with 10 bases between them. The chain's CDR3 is CASSLDRRGYGYTF. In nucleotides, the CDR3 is TGTGCCAGCAGCTTAGATCGAAGGGGCTATGGCTACACCTTC. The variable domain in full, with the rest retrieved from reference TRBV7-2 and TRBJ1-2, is GAGVSQSPSNKVTEKGKDVELRCDPISGHTALYWYRQSLGQGLEFLIYFQGNSAPDKSGLPSDRFSAERTGGSVSTLTIQRTQQEDSAVYLCASSLDRRGYGYTFGSGTRLTVV.

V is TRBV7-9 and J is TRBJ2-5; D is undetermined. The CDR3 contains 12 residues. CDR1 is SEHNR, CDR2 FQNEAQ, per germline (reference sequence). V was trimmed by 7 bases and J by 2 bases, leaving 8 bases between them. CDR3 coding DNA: TGTGCCAGCACCTTTCGGCAAGAGACCCAGTACTTC. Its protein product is CASTFRQETQYF.

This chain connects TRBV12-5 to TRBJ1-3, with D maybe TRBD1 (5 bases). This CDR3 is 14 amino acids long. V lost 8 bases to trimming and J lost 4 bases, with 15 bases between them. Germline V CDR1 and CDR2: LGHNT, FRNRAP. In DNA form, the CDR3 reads TGTGCTAGTCGACCGGGGGGAGCGGGAAACACCATATATTTT. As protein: CASRPGGAGNTIYF.

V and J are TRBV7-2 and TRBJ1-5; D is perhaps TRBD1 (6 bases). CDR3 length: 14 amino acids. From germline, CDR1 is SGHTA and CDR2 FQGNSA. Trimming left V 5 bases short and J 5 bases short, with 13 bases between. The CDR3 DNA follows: TGTGCCAGCAGCCTGACAGGAGAGGATCAGCCCCAGCATTTT. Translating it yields CASSLTGEDQPQHF.

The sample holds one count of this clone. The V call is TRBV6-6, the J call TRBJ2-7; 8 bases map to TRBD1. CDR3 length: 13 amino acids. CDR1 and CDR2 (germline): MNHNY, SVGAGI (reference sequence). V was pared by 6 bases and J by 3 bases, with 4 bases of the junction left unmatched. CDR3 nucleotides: TGTGCCAGCAGGCCAGACAGGGGCTACGAGCAGTACTTC. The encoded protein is CASRPDRGYEQYF.

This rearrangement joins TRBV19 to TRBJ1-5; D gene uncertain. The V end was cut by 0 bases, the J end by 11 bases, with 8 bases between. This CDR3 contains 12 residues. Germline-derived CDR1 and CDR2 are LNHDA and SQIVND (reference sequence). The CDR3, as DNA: TGTGCCAGTAGTATAGATGTATCAGCCCAGCATTTT. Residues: CASSIDVSAQHF.

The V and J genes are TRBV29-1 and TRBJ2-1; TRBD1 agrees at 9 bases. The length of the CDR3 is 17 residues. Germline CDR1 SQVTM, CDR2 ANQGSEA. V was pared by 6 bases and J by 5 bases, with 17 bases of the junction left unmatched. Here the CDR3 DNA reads TGCAGCGTGGACCCCGCAGGCAGGGACAGGGCCAACAATGAGCAGTTCTTC. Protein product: CSVDPAGRDRANNEQFF.

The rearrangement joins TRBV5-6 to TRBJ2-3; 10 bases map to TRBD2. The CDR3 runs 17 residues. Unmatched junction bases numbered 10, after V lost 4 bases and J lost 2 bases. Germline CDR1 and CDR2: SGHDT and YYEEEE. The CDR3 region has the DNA TGTGCCAGCAGCCGTGGGCTCCTAGCGGGAGCCACAGATACGCAGTATTTT. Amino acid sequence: CASSRGLLAGATDTQYF.

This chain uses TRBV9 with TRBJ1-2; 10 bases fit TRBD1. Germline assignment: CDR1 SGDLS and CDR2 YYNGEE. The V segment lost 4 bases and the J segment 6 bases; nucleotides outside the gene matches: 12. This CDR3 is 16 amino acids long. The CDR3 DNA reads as TGTGCCAGCAGCTCCCAGGACAGGGGGTATGGGGATGGCTACACCTTC. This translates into CASSSQDRGYGDGYTF.